The subject of this entry is one T cell receptor beta chain. The antigen is undetermined. Other DNA sequences in the same sample also yield this CDR3. Primers for the PCR totalled 60 Vbeta and 13 Jbeta. Measured with immunoSEQ multiplex PCR; TCRdb has only the in-frame clones, and not every one. The sample contains fewer than 200,000 clones, around 90% of which appear only once. The data derive from a study of cytomegalovirus exposure and HLA in healthy donors. Germline V CDR1 and CDR2: SEHNR, FQNEAQ (reference sequence). The V gene end was trimmed by 5 bases and the J gene end by 3 bases; junction bases not matched to a gene: 2. This CDR3 has 14 residues. General study results and limits: Of the V segments, some could not be distinguished, including TRBV6-2 and TRBV6-3, and were excluded.

Healthy bone marrow donors made up the cohort. The rearrangement joins TRBV7-9 to TRBJ1-5; 9 bases fit TRBD1. This receptor was obtained from a woman aged 30 to 39 in good health and CMV-seronegative. Sequencing was done on a sample of PBMCs. The CDR3 nucleotides read TGTGCCAGCAGCCGGGACAGGGTCAATCAGCCCCAGCATTTT. This gives the protein CASSRDRVNQPQHF.